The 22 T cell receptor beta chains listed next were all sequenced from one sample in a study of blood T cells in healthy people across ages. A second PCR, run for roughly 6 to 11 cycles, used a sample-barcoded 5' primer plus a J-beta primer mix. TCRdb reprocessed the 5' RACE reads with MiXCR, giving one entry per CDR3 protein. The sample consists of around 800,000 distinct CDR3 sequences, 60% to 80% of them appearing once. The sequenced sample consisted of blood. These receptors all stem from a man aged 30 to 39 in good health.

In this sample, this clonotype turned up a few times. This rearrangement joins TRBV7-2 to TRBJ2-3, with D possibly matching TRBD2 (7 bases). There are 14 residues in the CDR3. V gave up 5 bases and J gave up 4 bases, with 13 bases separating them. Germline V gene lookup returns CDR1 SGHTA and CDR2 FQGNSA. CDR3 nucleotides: TGTGCCAGCAGCAGGGGGGGCGTTTCAGATACGCAGTATTTT. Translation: CASSRGGVSDTQYF. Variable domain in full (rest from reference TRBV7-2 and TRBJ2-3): GAGVSQSPSNKVTEKGKDVELRCDPISGHTALYWYRQSLGQGLEFLIYFQGNSAPDKSGLPSDRFSAERTGGSVSTLTIQRTQQEDSAVYLCASSRGGVSDTQYFGPGTRLTVL.

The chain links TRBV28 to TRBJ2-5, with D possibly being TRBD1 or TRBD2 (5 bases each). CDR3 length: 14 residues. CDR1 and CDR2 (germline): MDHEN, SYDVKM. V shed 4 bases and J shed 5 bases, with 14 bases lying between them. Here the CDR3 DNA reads TGTGCCAGCAGTTGGGGACGAGTCGCTGAGACCCAGTACTTC. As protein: CASSWGRVAETQYF.

CDR3 region: CAWSLKGQPNTEAFF. The CDR3 DNA reads TGTGCCTGGAGTCTGAAAGGACAGCCGAACACTGAAGCTTTCTTT. J is TRBJ1-1 and V is TRBV30; maybe TRBD1 (6 bases). The CDR3 loop spans 15 amino acids. The V end was cut by 2 bases, the J end by 1 base, with 14 bases between. Germline-derived CDR1 and CDR2 are GTSNPN and SVGIG (reference sequence). Together with reference TRBV30 and TRBJ1-1, the CDR3 gives the full variable domain: SQTIHQWPATLVQPVGSPLSLECTVEGTSNPNLYWYRQAAGRGLQLLFYSVGIGQISSEVPQNLSASRPQDRQFILSSKKLLLSDSGFYLCAWSLKGQPNTEAFFGQGTRLTVV.

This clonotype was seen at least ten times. The CDR3 reads CASSLVSSGGDTQYF. Written as DNA, the CDR3 is TGTGCCAGCAGCTTAGTTTCTAGCGGGGGAGATACGCAGTATTTT. The genes are TRBV7-9 and TRBJ2-3, with 10 bases fitting TRBD2. The CDR3 length is 15 residues. Germline lookup yields CDR1 SEHNR and CDR2 FQNEAQ (reference sequence). V dropped 1 base and J dropped 5; count of bases not matched to a gene: 3.

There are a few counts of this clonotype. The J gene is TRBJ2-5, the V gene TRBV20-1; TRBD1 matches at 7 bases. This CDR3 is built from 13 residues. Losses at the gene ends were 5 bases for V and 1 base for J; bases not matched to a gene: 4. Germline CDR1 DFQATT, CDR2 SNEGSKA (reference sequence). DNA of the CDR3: TGCAGTGCTCGAGGGACAGTCCAAGAGACCCAGTACTTC. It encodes CSARGTVQETQYF.

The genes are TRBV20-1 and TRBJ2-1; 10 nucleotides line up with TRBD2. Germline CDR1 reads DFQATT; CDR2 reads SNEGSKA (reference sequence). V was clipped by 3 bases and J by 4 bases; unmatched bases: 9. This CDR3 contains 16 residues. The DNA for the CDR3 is TGCAGTGCTAGCTCCTCGGGGACTAGCGTGTACAATGAGCAGTTCTTC. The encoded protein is CSASSSGTSVYNEQFF.

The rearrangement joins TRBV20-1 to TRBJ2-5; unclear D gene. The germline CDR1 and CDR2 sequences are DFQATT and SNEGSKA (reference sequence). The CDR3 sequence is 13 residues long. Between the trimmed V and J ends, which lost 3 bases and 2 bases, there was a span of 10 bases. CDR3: CSASYGNQETQYF. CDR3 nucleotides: TGCAGTGCTAGTTATGGGAATCAAGAGACCCAGTACTTC.

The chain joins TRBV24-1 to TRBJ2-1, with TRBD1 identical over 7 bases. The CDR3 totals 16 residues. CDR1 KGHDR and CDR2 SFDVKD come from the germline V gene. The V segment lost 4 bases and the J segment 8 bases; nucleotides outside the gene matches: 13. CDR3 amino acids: CATSDRMTGMGDEQFF. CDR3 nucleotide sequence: TGTGCCACCAGTGACCGCATGACAGGGATGGGCGATGAGCAGTTCTTC.

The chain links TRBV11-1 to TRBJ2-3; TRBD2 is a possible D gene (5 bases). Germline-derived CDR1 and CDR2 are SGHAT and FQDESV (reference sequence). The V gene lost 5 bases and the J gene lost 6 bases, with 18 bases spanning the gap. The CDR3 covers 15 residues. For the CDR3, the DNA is TGTGCCAGCAGCGCTTGGACTGCAAATATGGATACGCAGTATTTT. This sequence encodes CASSAWTANMDTQYF.

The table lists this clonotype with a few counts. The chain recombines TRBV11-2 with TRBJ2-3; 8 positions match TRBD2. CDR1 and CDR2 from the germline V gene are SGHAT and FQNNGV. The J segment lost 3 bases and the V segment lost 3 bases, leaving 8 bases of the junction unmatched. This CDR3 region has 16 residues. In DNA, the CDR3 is TGTGCCAGCAGCTTTCCCGACGGGGGGGTTACAGATACGCAGTATTTT. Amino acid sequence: CASSFPDGGVTDTQYF.

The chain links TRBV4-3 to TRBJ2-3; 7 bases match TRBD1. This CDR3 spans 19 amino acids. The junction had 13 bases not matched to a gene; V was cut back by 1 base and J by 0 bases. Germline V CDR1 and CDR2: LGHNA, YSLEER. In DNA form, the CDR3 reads TGCGCCAGCAGCCAAGGAAATGCTCCGGGACAGATTAGCACAGATACGCAGTATTTT. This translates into CASSQGNAPGQISTDTQYF.

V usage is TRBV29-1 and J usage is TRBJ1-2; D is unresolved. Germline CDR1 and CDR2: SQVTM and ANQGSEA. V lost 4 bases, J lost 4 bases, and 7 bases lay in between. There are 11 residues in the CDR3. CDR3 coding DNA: TGCAGCGTTGTAGTAGGCTATGGCTACACCTTC. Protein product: CSVVVGYGYTF. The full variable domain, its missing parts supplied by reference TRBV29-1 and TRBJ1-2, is SAVISQKPSRDICQRGTSLTIQCQVDSQVTMMFWYRQQPGQSLTLIATANQGSEATYESGFVIDKFPISRPNLTFSTLTVSNMSPEDSSIYLCSVVVGYGYTFGSGTRLTVV.

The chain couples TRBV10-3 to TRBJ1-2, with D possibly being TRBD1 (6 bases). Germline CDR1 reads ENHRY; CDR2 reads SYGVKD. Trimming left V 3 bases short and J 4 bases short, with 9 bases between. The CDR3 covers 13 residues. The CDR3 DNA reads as TGTGCCATCAGTGAACAGGGTCCCTATGGCTACACCTTC. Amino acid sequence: CAISEQGPYGYTF.

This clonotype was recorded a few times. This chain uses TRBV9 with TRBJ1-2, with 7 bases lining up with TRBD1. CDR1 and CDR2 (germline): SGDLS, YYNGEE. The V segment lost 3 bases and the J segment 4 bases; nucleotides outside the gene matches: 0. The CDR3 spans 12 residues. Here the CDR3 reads CASSGDSYGYTF. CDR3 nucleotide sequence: TGTGCCAGCAGCGGGGACAGCTATGGCTACACCTTC.

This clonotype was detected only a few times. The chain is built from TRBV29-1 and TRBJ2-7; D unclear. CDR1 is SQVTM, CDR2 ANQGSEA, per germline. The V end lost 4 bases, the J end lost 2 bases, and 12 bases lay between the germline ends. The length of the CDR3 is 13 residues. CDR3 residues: CSVGPTATYEQYF. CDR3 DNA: TGCAGCGTTGGACCGACTGCGACCTACGAGCAGTACTTC.

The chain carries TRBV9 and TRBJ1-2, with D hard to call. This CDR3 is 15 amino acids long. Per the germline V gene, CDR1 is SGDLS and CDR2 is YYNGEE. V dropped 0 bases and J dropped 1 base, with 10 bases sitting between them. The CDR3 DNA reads TGTGCCAGCAGCGTAGGGGCGGTGATTAACTATGGCTACACCTTC. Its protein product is CASSVGAVINYGYTF.

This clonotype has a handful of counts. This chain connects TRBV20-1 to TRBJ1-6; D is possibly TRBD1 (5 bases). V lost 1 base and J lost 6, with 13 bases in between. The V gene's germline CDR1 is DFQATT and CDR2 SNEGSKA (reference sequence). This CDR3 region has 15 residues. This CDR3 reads CSARVYRTSNSPLHF. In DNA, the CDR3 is TGCAGTGCTAGAGTTTACAGGACAAGTAATTCACCCCTCCACTTT.

The CDR3 here is CASTPLGTSGVNEQFF. CDR3 nucleotides: TGTGCCAGCACTCCCCTCGGGACTAGCGGGGTCAATGAGCAGTTCTTC. V and J are TRBV28 and TRBJ2-1, with TRBD2 identical over 13 bases. This CDR3 has 16 amino acids. J gave up 6 bases and V 7 bases, and 9 bases lay outside the gene matches. Germline CDR1 and CDR2: MDHEN and SYDVKM.

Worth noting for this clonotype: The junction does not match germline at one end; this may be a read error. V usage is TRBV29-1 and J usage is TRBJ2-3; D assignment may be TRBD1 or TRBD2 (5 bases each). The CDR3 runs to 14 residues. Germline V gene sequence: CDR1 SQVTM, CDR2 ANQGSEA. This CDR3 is CSVEGGTGRETQYF. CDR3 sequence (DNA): TGCAGCGTTGAAGGGGGGACGGGGCGAGAGACCCAGTACTTT.

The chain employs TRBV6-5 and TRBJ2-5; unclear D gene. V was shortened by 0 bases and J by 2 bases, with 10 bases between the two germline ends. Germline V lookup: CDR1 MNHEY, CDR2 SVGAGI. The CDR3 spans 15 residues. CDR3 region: CASSYSSYGQETQYF. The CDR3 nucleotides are TGTGCCAGCAGTTACTCGAGCTATGGTCAAGAGACCCAGTACTTC.

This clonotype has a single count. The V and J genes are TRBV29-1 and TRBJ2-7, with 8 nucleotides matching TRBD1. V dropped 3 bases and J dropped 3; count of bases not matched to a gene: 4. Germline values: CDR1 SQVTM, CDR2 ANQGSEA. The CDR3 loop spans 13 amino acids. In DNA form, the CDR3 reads TGCAGCGTTGAGGACAGGGAAGGCTACGAGCAGTACTTC. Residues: CSVEDREGYEQYF.

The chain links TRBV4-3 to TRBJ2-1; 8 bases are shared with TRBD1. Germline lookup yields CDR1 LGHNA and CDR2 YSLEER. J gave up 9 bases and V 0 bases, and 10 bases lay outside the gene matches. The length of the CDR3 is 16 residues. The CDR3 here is CASSQDWVDRVGEQFF. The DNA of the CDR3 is TGCGCCAGCAGCCAAGATTGGGTGGACAGGGTTGGTGAGCAGTTCTTC.